This T cell receptor (beta chain) is drawn from a study of blood T cell repertoires in COVID-19. Study details: Both acute and convalescent COVID-19 samples were obtained from the United States, Italy and Spain. Sources were T cells, B-cell-depleted T cells, or PBMCs; the material itself was cDNA or gDNA.

Using immunoSEQ multiplex PCR, the repertoire was profiled, and TCRdb retains in-frame clones only, with some absent. The sample contains 300,000 to 400,000 clones, 75% to 90% of which appear only once. This clone was counted a few times. Seattle participants joined during active infection and were tracked over time. The sequenced material came from peripheral blood. This receptor was taken from a woman aged 55-70 years with COVID-19, enrolled during active disease.

CDR3 residues: CASSLNGGPNTEAFF. CDR3 nucleotides: TGTGCCAGCAGTTTAAATGGGGGCCCGAACACTGAAGCTTTCTTT. The V gene is TRBV27, the J gene TRBJ1-1; TRBD1 is a possible D gene (6 bases). The CDR3 length is 15 residues. V lost 2 bases and J 1 base, leaving 11 bases between the germline ends. Germline CDR1 reads MNHEY; CDR2 reads SMNVEV (reference sequence).